This T cell receptor beta chain stems from a study of vaccination effects on CD4 cells after COVID-19. About the study: A density of fewer than 2.5 million PBMC per well was used; these cells were cultured with 10 IU/ml IL-2 and about 9.4 ug/ml peptides.

The table came from immunoSEQ multiplex PCR; TCRdb's copy has only in-frame clones and leaves some out. Of around 25,000 clones listed, around 67% are singletons. About this clone: Its target is not known.

It was after roughly ten days of culture that CD4+ T cells were isolated. The vaccine recipients had no prior SARS-CoV-2 infection, with negative nucleocapsid antibodies. Cultures had half their medium replaced with IL-2 medium on days 3 and 7. General study findings and limits: The vaccine-induced clones of healthy vaccinees included only 1 of 255 that cross-reacted with common cold coronaviruses.

The sample was CD4+ T cells from PBMCs cultured without peptide, taken before COVID-19 vaccination. The clonotype was recovered from a human donor who received a COVID-19 vaccine.

This CDR3 is CASSLSTDTQYF. CDR3 DNA sequence: TGTGCCAGTAGTTTATCCACAGATACGCAGTATTTT. The chain recombines TRBV19 with TRBJ2-3; D gene uncertain. In germline, CDR1 is LNHDA, CDR2 SQIVND (reference sequence). Trimming removed 5 bases from V and 2 bases from J, with 5 bases in between. This CDR3 spans 12 amino acids.